Sequencing of this TCR beta chain was carried out in a study of T cell responses to AZD1222 COVID-19 vaccine. Measured with immunoSEQ multiplex PCR; TCRdb has only the in-frame clones, and not every one. The repertoire holds about 69,000 clones, with approximately 82% as singletons. This clone was recorded once. Its antigen is unknown. V lost 4 bases to trimming and J lost 7 bases; unmatched junction nucleotides: 6. CDR1 is SGHRS and CDR2 is YFSETQ in the germline V gene. The CDR3 sequence is 14 residues long. Study outcomes and limitations: Sampled repertoires all dated from after the peak T cell response. Baseline serology detected seropositivity in only a handful of AZD1222 recipients.

The sequence derives from an adult who received the AZD1222 COVID-19 vaccine. The material sequenced was peripheral blood, taken 28 days after the second AZD1222 dose. The rearrangement links TRBV5-1 to TRBJ1-4; 8 bases match TRBD1. Here the CDR3 reads CASSRTGRSEKLFF. Here the CDR3 DNA reads TGCGCCAGCAGCAGGACAGGGCGGAGTGAAAAACTGTTTTTT.